The sequence of this TCR beta chain was determined in a study of blood T cell repertoires in COVID-19. Study background: The samples span acute and convalescent COVID-19 from the United States, Italy and Spain. PBMCs, B-cell-depleted T cells, or T cells were the source of the cDNA or gDNA that made up the material.

Original methodology: Reference gene primer amplification in the assay estimated nucleated cell counts. Clones were sequenced by immunoSEQ multiplex PCR, and TCRdb holds only the in-frame ones, with some missing. V and J calls and clone size follow that table, whereas D and trimming were derived from the DNA. The sample lists approximately 70,000 clones, approximately 90% occurring once. With 4 bases removed from V and 6 bases from J, the gap between germline ends came to 19 bases. The CDR3 spans 16 residues. Per the germline V gene, CDR1 is SGHVS and CDR2 is FQNEAQ. This sequence originates from a woman between 55 and 75 years old with active COVID-19. Input material: peripheral blood. V is TRBV7-8 and J is TRBJ2-1; D possibly corresponds to TRBD2 (5 bases). CDR3 DNA sequence: TGTGCCAGCAGCTATTGGGAGTTCCATGTCCCCAATGAGCAGTTCTTC. This encodes CASSYWEFHVPNEQFF.